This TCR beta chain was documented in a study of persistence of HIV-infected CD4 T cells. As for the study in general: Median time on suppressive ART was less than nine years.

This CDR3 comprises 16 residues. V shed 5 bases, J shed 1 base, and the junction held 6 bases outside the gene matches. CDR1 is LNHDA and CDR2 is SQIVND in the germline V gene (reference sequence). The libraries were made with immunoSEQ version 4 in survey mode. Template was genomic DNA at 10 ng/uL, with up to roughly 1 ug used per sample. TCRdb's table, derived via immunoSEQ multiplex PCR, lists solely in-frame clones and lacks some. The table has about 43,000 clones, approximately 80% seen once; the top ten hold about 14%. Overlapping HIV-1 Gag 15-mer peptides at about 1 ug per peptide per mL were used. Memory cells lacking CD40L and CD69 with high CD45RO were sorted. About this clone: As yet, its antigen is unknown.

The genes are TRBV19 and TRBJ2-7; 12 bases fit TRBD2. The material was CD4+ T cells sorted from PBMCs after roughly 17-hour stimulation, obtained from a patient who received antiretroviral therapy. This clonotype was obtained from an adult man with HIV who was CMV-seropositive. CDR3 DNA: TGTGCCAGTAGTTCCGGTGGGACTAGCGGGTCCTACGAGCAGTACTTC. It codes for CASSSGGTSGSYEQYF.